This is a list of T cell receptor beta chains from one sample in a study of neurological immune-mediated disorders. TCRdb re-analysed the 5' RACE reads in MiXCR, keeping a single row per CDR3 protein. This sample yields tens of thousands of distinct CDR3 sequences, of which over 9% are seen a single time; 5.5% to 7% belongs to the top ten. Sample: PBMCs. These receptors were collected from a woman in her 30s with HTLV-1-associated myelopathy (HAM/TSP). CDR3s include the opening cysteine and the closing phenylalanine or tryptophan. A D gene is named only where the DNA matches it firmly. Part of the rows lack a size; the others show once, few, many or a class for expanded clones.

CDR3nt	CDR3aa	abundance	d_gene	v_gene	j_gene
TGCGCCAGCAGTGTAGACAGGAGCGGCTACACCTTC	CASSVDRSGYTF	many	-	TRBV10-2	TRBJ1-2
TGCAGTGCTAGGCCAGGGGTTGGGGAGCTGTTTTTT	CSARPGVGELFF	many	-	TRBV20-1	TRBJ2-2
TGCAGTGCTATAAATGGCTACACCTTC	CSAINGYTF	many	-	TRBV20-1	TRBJ1-2
TGTGCCATCAGGAGGGACAGGGGTGACTATGGCTACACCTTC	CAIRRDRGDYGYTF	many	TRBD1	TRBV10-3	TRBJ1-2
TGTGCCAGTAGTTCACAAGATACCCAGTACTTC	CASSSQDTQYF	once	-	TRBV12-3/TRBV12-4	TRBJ2-5
TGCAGTGCTATAGACAGGTATAGCAATCAGCCCCAGCATTTT	CSAIDRYSNQPQHF	many	-	TRBV20-1	TRBJ1-5
TGTGCCAGCAGCTCCCGACTAGCGAAAAATGAGCAGTTCTTC	CASSSRLAKNEQFF	many	TRBD2	TRBV7-2	TRBJ2-1
TGTGCCAGCAGCCAGGGGGGATCTGGGGCCAACGTCCTGACTTTC	CASSQGGSGANVLTF	few	-	TRBV7-2	TRBJ2-6
TGCAGCGTTGTCGGGGTTGGCGGAAACACCATATATTTT	CSVVGVGGNTIYF	many	-	TRBV29-1	TRBJ1-3
TGCAGCGGTGGGACAGTTAATGAAAAACTGTTTTTT	CSGGTVNEKLFF	many	TRBD1	TRBV29-1	TRBJ1-4
TGCGCCAGCAGCTTGGGACAGAGAAATTCACCCCTCCACTTT	CASSLGQRNSPLHF	many	-	TRBV5-1	TRBJ1-6
TGTGCCAGCAGAAAGGGGGGGCTGGGCACTGAAGCTTTCTTT	CASRKGGLGTEAFF	many	-	TRBV6-1	TRBJ1-1
TGTGCCAGCAGTTACTCACGGGAGATAGCTTTCTTT	CASSYSREIAFF	many	-	TRBV6-5	TRBJ1-1
TGTGCCAGCAGCGCAGATCTGGGACTAGCGGGGGGAACGCAGTATTTT	CASSADLGLAGGTQYF	many	TRBD2	TRBV7-9	TRBJ2-3
TGTGCCAGCAGGGCTGGGGGGAAGAACACTGAAGCTTTCTTT	CASRAGGKNTEAFF	many	-	TRBV28	TRBJ1-1
TGTGCCAGCTCACCACCGGACAGCCTGGTCCTAGCCAAAAACATTCAGTACTTC	CASSPPDSLVLAKNIQYF	many	-	TRBV18	TRBJ2-4
TGTGCCACCGGGCTGGTGGGCACTGAAGCTTTCTTT	CATGLVGTEAFF	-	-	TRBV19	TRBJ1-1
TGTGCCAGCAGCTTCCCACGGACAGGGAAGCTTACTGGGGCCAACGTCCTGACTTTC	CASSFPRTGKLTGANVLTF	many	TRBD1	TRBV7-9	TRBJ2-6
TGTGCCAGCAGTTATGACCCAGGGCAGAATTCACCCCTCCACTTT	CASSYDPGQNSPLHF	-	-	TRBV6-6	TRBJ1-6
TGTGCCAGCAGCCAAGGACAGTATAATTCACCCCTCCACTTT	CASSQGQYNSPLHF	many	-	TRBV7-2	TRBJ1-6
TGCAGTGCGTACGACATTCTTGGAGGCTACACCTTC	CSAYDILGGYTF	once	-	TRBV20-1	TRBJ1-2
TGTGCCAGCAGTGAAGTCGGAACAGGGGGCGCGGAAGCTTTCTTT	CASSEVGTGGAEAFF	many	TRBD1	TRBV6-1	TRBJ1-1
TGCAGTGCTTTAAACAGCGGGGGGGCTTCGGATGAGCAGTTCTTC	CSALNSGGASDEQFF	once	TRBD2	TRBV20-1	TRBJ2-1